This TCR beta chain was sequenced for a study of T cell repertoires in cytomegalovirus infection. After removal of 4 bases from V and 4 bases from J, the junction contained 4 bases not matched to a gene. CDR3 length equals 14 residues. Using its own MiXCR run on the reads, TCRdb lists one record per CDR3 protein. The repertoire has about 570,000 distinct CDR3 sequences, 40% of them found once; the top ten carry about 46%. Note on this clonotype: The antigen remains undetermined.

The V call is TRBV12-3 or TRBV12-4, the J call TRBJ1-2, with TRBD1 matching over 9 bases. This TCR derives from a human donor in good health (CMV status not recorded). Some clones in this sample may be carry-over from other donors' samples. This sample comprised cultured PBMCs, obtained from culture after CMV antigen stimulation. The CDR3 DNA is TGTGCCAGCAGTTCCGACAGGGGGTTCTATGGCTACACCTTC. Translated: CASSSDRGFYGYTF.